The 6 T cell receptor beta chains given below trace back to one sample, sequenced in a study of cytomegalovirus exposure and HLA in healthy donors. The PCR was carried out with 60 Vbeta primers and 13 Jbeta primers. This table comes from immunoSEQ multiplex PCR, and its TCRdb copy is limited to in-frame clones, with some not included. The sample consists of 110,000 or so clones, roughly 80% of them appearing once. What was sequenced was PBMCs. These receptors all stem from a man aged 30 to 39 in good health and CMV-seropositive.

This clone appeared a few times. The V gene is TRBV19, the J gene TRBJ2-7; 7 bases map to TRBD1. The CDR3 consists of 13 residues. Germline V lookup: CDR1 LNHDA, CDR2 SQIVND (reference sequence). Trimming at V came to 0 bases and at J to 6 bases, leaving 2 bases not matched to a gene. The CDR3 DNA sequence: TGTGCCAGTAGTATAGAGAACAGGGGCGAGCAGTACTTC. It is translated as CASSIENRGEQYF.

In this sample, this clone turned up once. The V gene is TRBV25-1, the J gene TRBJ1-3; 7 bases fit TRBD1. Germline V lookup: CDR1 MGHDK, CDR2 SYGVNS. The CDR3 loop spans 13 amino acids. After removal of 10 bases from V and 4 bases from J, the junction contained 7 bases not matched to a gene. The CDR3 DNA reads as TGTGCCACCGCCCAGGGGGGAGGAAACACCATATATTTT. Protein: CATAQGGGNTIYF.

This clone has just one count. The chain uses TRBV2 and TRBJ2-1; 9 bases fit TRBD2. Germline lookup yields CDR1 SNHLY and CDR2 FYNNEI. J was trimmed by 5 bases and V by 4 bases; bases with no gene match: 6. The CDR3 loop spans 15 amino acids. This chain's CDR3 is CASSAIAGADNEQFF. In nucleotides, the CDR3 is TGTGCCAGCAGTGCCATAGCGGGGGCCGACAATGAGCAGTTCTTC.

The chain has TRBV4-1 and TRBJ1-2, with 7 bases that match TRBD1. The V gene's germline CDR1 is MGHRA and CDR2 YSYEKL. The ends lost 4 bases at V and 6 bases at J; junction bases unmatched: 8. The CDR3 length is 14 residues. This CDR3 is CASSPREGADGYTF. Written as DNA, the CDR3 is TGCGCCAGCAGCCCGCGGGAGGGGGCGGATGGCTACACCTTC.

This chain links TRBV5-6 with TRBJ1-4; 7 positions agree with TRBD1. Per germline, CDR1 SGHDT and CDR2 YYEEEE. CDR3 length: 15 residues. Trimming took 1 base from V and 8 from J; bases not matched to a gene: 8. CDR3 in amino acids: CASSLTGAFIEKLFF. The CDR3 nucleotides are TGTGCCAGCAGCTTGACAGGGGCATTTATCGAAAAACTGTTTTTT.

This chain uses TRBV7-9 with TRBJ2-1, with 7 nucleotides matching TRBD1. V lost 5 bases and J lost 3; bases outside the gene matches: 1. The CDR3 has 13 amino acids. Germline lookup yields CDR1 SEHNR and CDR2 FQNEAQ (reference sequence). DNA of the CDR3: TGTGCCAGCAGCCGGGACAGCTACAATGAGCAGTTCTTC. It translates to CASSRDSYNEQFF.